The 15 T cell receptor beta chains below all came from one sample that was sequenced in a study of cytomegalovirus exposure and HLA in healthy donors. The PCR employed 60 Vbeta primers together with 13 Jbeta primers. Assay used: immunoSEQ multiplex PCR; TCRdb lists only in-frame clones, some missing. The sample lists 150,000 to 200,000 clones, 60% to 80% seen once, with 13% in the top ten. The sequenced material came from PBMCs. These receptors were collected from a woman between 50 and 59 years old in good health and CMV-seropositive.

The genes are TRBV5-1 and TRBJ1-5; weak D call: TRBD1 (5 bases). CDR3 length: 14 amino acids. The V and J ends lost 4 bases and 1 base respectively, with 9 bases between them. The V gene's germline CDR1 is SGHRS and CDR2 YFSETQ. The CDR3 sequence: CASSGGGSNQPQHF. CDR3 nucleotides: TGCGCCAGCAGCGGGGGGGGAAGCAATCAGCCCCAGCATTTT.

DNA of the CDR3: TGTGCCAGCAGCCAAGTGGGACTTCAATACGAGCAGTACTTC. Its protein product is CASSQVGLQYEQYF. The chain links TRBV14 to TRBJ2-7; perhaps TRBD2 as D (6 bases). The CDR3 loop spans 14 amino acids. V lost 1 base and J 4 bases, leaving 11 bases between the germline ends. Germline CDR1 and CDR2: SGHDN and FVKESK.

This chain joins TRBV11-2 and TRBJ1-3; maybe TRBD1 (6 bases). The germline V and J ends were trimmed by 3 bases and 3 bases, with 12 bases remaining between them. The CDR3 has 15 amino acids. Germline lookup yields CDR1 SGHAT and CDR2 FQNNGV. CDR3 sequence reads: CASSFPNRDGNTIYF. CDR3 bases: TGTGCCAGCAGCTTCCCGAACAGGGATGGAAACACCATATATTTT.

The chain is built from TRBV4-2 and TRBJ2-3; D uncertain. V was trimmed by 4 bases and J by 2 bases, leaving 4 bases between them. CDR3 length: 12 amino acids. Germline CDR1 is LGHNA and CDR2 is YNFKEQ. In DNA form, the CDR3 reads TGTGCCAGCAGCCTTTACACAGATACGCAGTATTTT. Translated, it gives CASSLYTDTQYF.

The chain joins TRBV11-2 to TRBJ2-5; 12 nucleotides match TRBD2. Germline CDR1 and CDR2: SGHAT and FQNNGV. Trimming cost V 5 bases and J 5 bases; bases outside gene matches: 12. The CDR3 runs 17 residues. The CDR3 sequence: CASSPLRLAGGRETQYF. DNA of the CDR3: TGTGCCAGCAGCCCCCTGAGGCTAGCGGGGGGGCGGGAGACCCAGTACTTC.

The gene calls are TRBV7-8 and TRBJ2-7; 10 positions agree with TRBD1. CDR1 is SGHVS, CDR2 FQNEAQ, per germline. The CDR3 totals 13 residues. Losses at the gene ends were 5 bases for V and 6 bases for J; bases not matched to a gene: 4. The CDR3 here is CASSGDRGGEQYF. The CDR3 nucleotides read TGTGCCAGCAGCGGGGACAGGGGCGGCGAGCAGTACTTC.

The rearrangement links TRBV5-6 to TRBJ1-2, with unresolved D. The CDR3 has 14 amino acids. V was clipped by 2 bases and J by 0 bases, with 8 bases between them. The germline V gene encodes CDR1 SGHDT and CDR2 YYEEEE. In DNA form, the CDR3 reads TGTGCCAGCAGCTTTCGGCGGTCTAACTATGGCTACACCTTC. This gives the protein CASSFRRSNYGYTF.

V usage is TRBV5-1 and J usage is TRBJ2-3; a possible D gene is TRBD2 (5 bases). V was pared by 3 bases and J by 7 bases, with 21 bases between. The CDR3 runs 16 residues. From germline, CDR1 is SGHRS and CDR2 YFSETQ. CDR3 coding DNA: TGCGCCAGCAGCTCCCTATTCATGAGGGTTTTAAATACGCAGTATTTT. This codes for CASSSLFMRVLNTQYF.

The chain combines TRBV5-1 with TRBJ1-6; D is perhaps TRBD1 (6 bases). The CDR3 runs to 16 residues. Trimming took off 3 bases at V and 7 bases at J, with 17 bases between the two ends. Germline V gives CDR1 SGHRS, CDR2 YFSETQ. CDR3 DNA sequence: TGCGCCAGCAGCTCTCGAGGACAGAGCCAAAATTCACCCCTCCACTTT. This translates into CASSSRGQSQNSPLHF.

The chain is built from TRBV5-8 and TRBJ2-7, with D possibly TRBD2 on 6 matching bases. This CDR3 has 15 residues. CDR1 and CDR2 (germline): SGHTS, YDEGEE. Between the trimmed V and J ends, which lost 5 bases and 0 bases, there was a span of 15 bases. The CDR3 sequence is CASSPGLSGSYEQYF. The CDR3 DNA reads TGTGCCAGCAGTCCGGGACTTTCAGGCTCCTACGAGCAGTACTTC.

This rearrangement joins TRBV2 to TRBJ2-7, with D maybe TRBD1 (6 bases). V gave up 7 bases and J gave up 4 bases, with 14 bases separating them. CDR3 length: 13 amino acids. Germline lookup yields CDR1 SNHLY and CDR2 FYNNEI. CDR3 sequence reads: CASTDRFGYEQYF. The CDR3 bases are TGTGCCAGCACCGACAGGTTTGGTTACGAGCAGTACTTC.

To note about this clone: A junction boundary mismatches the germline segment, possibly from a read error. The chain couples TRBV4-2 to TRBJ2-1, with 10 bases aligning to TRBD2. Germline loops: CDR1 LGHNA, CDR2 YNFKEQ. This CDR3 region has 16 residues. The CDR3 DNA is TGTGCCGGCAGCCAATTAATAGCGGGGGGAAACAATGAGCAGTTCTTC. Protein product: CAGSQLIAGGNNEQFF.

The chain employs TRBV4-1 and TRBJ2-7; 7 nucleotides agree with TRBD1. The ends lost 4 bases at V and 3 bases at J; junction bases unmatched: 6. The CDR3 runs 14 residues. Germline CDR1 and CDR2: MGHRA and YSYEKL. The chain's CDR3 is CASSRGQSSYEQYF. CDR3 DNA sequence: TGCGCCAGCAGCCGGGGACAGTCGAGCTACGAGCAGTACTTC.

The rearrangement uses TRBV4-1 and TRBJ2-7, with TRBD1 identical over 9 bases. CDR3 length: 15 amino acids. Per germline, CDR1 MGHRA and CDR2 YSYEKL. The V and J ends lost 0 bases and 6 bases, in that order; junction bases with no gene match: 6. CDR3 sequence (DNA): TGCGCCAGCAGCCAAGAACACAGGGGGCGCGGCGAGCAGTACTTC. Its protein is CASSQEHRGRGEQYF.

This chain links TRBV27 with TRBJ2-1, with 11 bases fitting TRBD1. The CDR3 has 14 residues. CDR1 and CDR2 from the germline V gene are MNHEY and SMNVEV (reference sequence). With V trimmed by 11 bases and J by 7 bases, 10 bases remained unmatched. The CDR3 loop reads CACRTGGVQNEQFF. Written as DNA, the CDR3 is TGTGCCTGTCGGACAGGGGGCGTTCAAAATGAGCAGTTCTTC.